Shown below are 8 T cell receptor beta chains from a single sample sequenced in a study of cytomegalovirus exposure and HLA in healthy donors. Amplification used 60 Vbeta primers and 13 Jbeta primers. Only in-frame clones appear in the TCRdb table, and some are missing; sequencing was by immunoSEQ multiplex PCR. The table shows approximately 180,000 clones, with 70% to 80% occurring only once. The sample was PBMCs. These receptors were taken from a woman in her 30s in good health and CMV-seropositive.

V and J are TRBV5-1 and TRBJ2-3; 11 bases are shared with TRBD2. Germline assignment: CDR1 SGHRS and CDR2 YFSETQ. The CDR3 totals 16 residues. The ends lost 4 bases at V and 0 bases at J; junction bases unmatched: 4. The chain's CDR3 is CASSPGLAVSTDTQYF. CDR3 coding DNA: TGCGCCAGCAGCCCGGGACTAGCGGTGAGCACAGATACGCAGTATTTT.

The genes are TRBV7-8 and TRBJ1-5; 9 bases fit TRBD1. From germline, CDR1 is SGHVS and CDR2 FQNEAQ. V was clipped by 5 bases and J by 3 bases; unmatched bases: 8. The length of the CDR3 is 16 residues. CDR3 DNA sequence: TGTGCCAGCAGCCCAGAGGGACAGGGTAACAATCAGCCCCAGCATTTT. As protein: CASSPEGQGNNQPQHF.

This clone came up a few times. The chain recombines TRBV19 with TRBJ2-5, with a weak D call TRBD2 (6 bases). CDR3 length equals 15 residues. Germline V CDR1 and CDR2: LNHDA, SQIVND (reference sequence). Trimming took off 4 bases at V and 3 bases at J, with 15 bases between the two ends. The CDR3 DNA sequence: TGTGCCAGTAGTAACCAGGGACTGTTTAAAGAGACCCAGTACTTC. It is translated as CASSNQGLFKETQYF.

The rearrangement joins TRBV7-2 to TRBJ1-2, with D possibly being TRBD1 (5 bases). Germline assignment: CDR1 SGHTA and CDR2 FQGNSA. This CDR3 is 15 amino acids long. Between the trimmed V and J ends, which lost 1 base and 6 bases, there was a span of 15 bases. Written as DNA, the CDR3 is TGTGCCAGCAGCTTAGACCCGGACCCGGGGGATGGCTACACCTTC. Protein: CASSLDPDPGDGYTF.

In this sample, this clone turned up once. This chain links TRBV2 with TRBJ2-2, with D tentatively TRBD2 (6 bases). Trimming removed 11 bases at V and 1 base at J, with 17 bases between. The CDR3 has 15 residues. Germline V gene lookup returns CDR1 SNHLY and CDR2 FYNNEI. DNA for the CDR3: TGTGCCGGGATGTCTGCGGGGAGGAACACCGGGGAGCTGTTTTTT. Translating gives CAGMSAGRNTGELFF.

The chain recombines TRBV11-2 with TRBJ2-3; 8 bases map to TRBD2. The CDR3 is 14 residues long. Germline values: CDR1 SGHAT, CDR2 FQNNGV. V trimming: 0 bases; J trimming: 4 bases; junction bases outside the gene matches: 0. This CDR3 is CASSLDGGADTQYF. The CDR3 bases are TGTGCCAGCAGCTTAGACGGGGGGGCAGATACGCAGTATTTT.

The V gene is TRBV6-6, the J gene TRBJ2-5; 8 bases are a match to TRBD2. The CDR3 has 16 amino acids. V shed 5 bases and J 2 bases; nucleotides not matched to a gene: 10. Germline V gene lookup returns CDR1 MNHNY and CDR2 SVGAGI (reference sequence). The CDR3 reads CASSRGLAENQETQYF. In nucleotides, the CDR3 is TGTGCCAGCAGTCGCGGACTAGCAGAAAATCAAGAGACCCAGTACTTC.

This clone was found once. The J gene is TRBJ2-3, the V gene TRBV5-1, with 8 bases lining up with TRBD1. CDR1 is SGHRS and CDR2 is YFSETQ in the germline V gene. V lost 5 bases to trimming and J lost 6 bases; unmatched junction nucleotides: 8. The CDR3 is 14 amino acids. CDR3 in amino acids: CASRLQGVDDTQYF. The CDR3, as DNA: TGCGCCAGCAGGTTACAGGGGGTCGATGATACGCAGTATTTT.